Listed below are T cell receptor beta chains from one sample, sequenced in a study of control samples from healthy donors and cancer patients. Generated by immunoSEQ multiplex PCR, the TCRdb table keeps only in-frame clones and is missing some. The sample yields 95,000 to 150,000 clones, approximately 90% seen once. Material: blood. The receptors come from a young woman in good health. Both conserved end residues are part of each CDR3. A D gene is named only where the DNA matches it firmly. Clone size is given for some rows only: seen once, a few or many times, or a class if the clone is expanded.

v_gene: TRBV19; j_gene: TRBJ2-1; abundance: -; d_gene: TRBD1; CDR3aa: CASSTQDRGRNEQFF; CDR3nt: TGTGCCAGTAGTACTCAAGACAGGGGGCGCAATGAGCAGTTCTTC
v_gene: TRBV28; j_gene: TRBJ2-7; abundance: -; d_gene: -; CDR3aa: CASSFRGQTYF; CDR3nt: TGTGCCAGCAGTTTTCGAGGACAGACGTACTTC
v_gene: TRBV5-4; j_gene: TRBJ1-4; abundance: -; d_gene: -; CDR3aa: CASSLEGTGEKLFF; CDR3nt: TGTGCCAGCAGCTTGGAAGGGACTGGGGAAAAACTGTTTTTT
v_gene: TRBV4-1; j_gene: TRBJ2-1; abundance: -; d_gene: -; CDR3aa: CASSQYAVPVESSYNEQFF; CDR3nt: TGCGCCAGCAGCCAATATGCGGTTCCGGTAGAGAGCTCCTACAATGAGCAGTTCTTC
v_gene: TRBV29-1; j_gene: TRBJ2-7; abundance: -; d_gene: TRBD2; CDR3aa: CSVRLAGEEYEQYF; CDR3nt: TGCAGCGTTAGACTAGCGGGAGAGGAATACGAGCAGTACTTC
v_gene: TRBV28; j_gene: TRBJ2-3; abundance: -; d_gene: -; CDR3aa: CASSSNGIRQYF; CDR3nt: TGTGCCAGCAGTTCAAACGGGATAAGGCAGTATTTT
v_gene: TRBV28; j_gene: TRBJ2-7; abundance: -; d_gene: -; CDR3aa: CASSLSGRISEQYF; CDR3nt: TGTGCCAGCAGTTTATCAGGGAGGATAAGCGAGCAGTACTTC
v_gene: TRBV6-5; j_gene: TRBJ2-3; abundance: once; d_gene: -; CDR3aa: CASSPPGTDTQYF; CDR3nt: TGTGCCAGCAGTCCGCCTGGCACAGATACGCAGTATTTT
v_gene: TRBV5-5; j_gene: TRBJ1-1; abundance: -; d_gene: -; CDR3aa: CASSLAGGSGTEAFF; CDR3nt: TGTGCCAGCAGCTTGGCTGGGGGAAGTGGCACTGAAGCTTTCTTT
v_gene: TRBV9; j_gene: TRBJ1-1; abundance: -; d_gene: -; CDR3aa: CASSVEDNTEAFF; CDR3nt: TGTGCCAGCAGCGTAGAGGATAACACTGAAGCTTTCTTT
v_gene: TRBV9; j_gene: TRBJ2-7; abundance: -; d_gene: -; CDR3aa: CASSVGLGHEQYF; CDR3nt: TGTGCCAGCAGCGTAGGACTAGGCCACGAGCAGTACTTC
v_gene: TRBV3-1/TRBV3-2; j_gene: TRBJ2-2; abundance: -; d_gene: -; CDR3aa: CASSKSRLLYTGELFF; CDR3nt: TGTGCCAGCAGCAAATCCAGGCTACTCTACACCGGGGAGCTGTTTTTT
v_gene: TRBV28; j_gene: TRBJ1-2; abundance: -; d_gene: -; CDR3aa: CASRPTRYYGYTF; CDR3nt: TGTGCCAGCAGACCTACACGGTACTATGGCTACACCTTC
v_gene: TRBV20-1; j_gene: TRBJ1-2; abundance: -; d_gene: TRBD1; CDR3aa: CSASPPDRAYGYTF; CDR3nt: TGCAGTGCTAGTCCTCCTGACAGGGCCTATGGCTACACCTTC
v_gene: TRBV11-3; j_gene: TRBJ2-1; abundance: -; d_gene: -; CDR3aa: CASSVSGLNAPEQFF; CDR3nt: TGTGCCAGCAGCGTTAGCGGACTAAACGCACCCGAGCAGTTCTTC
v_gene: TRBV5-1; j_gene: TRBJ1-3; abundance: -; d_gene: -; CDR3aa: CASSLEVPGNTIYF; CDR3nt: TGCGCCAGCAGCTTGGAGGTACCAGGAAACACCATATATTTT
v_gene: TRBV3-1/TRBV3-2; j_gene: TRBJ2-7; abundance: -; d_gene: TRBD2; CDR3aa: CASNPSGGPPYEQYF; CDR3nt: TGTGCCAGCAATCCTAGCGGGGGGCCTCCCTACGAGCAGTACTTC
v_gene: TRBV5-1; j_gene: TRBJ2-7; abundance: -; d_gene: TRBD1; CDR3aa: CASSPGTGASYEQYF; CDR3nt: TGCGCCAGCAGCCCGGGGACAGGGGCTTCCTACGAGCAGTACTTC
v_gene: TRBV12-3/TRBV12-4; j_gene: TRBJ2-7; abundance: -; d_gene: -; CDR3aa: CASSLKRGEQYF; CDR3nt: TGTGCCAGCAGTTTAAAGAGGGGGGAGCAGTACTTC
v_gene: TRBV6-2/TRBV6-3; j_gene: TRBJ1-1; abundance: -; d_gene: TRBD1; CDR3aa: CASSYSARTGGVLDTEAFF; CDR3nt: TGTGCCAGCAGTTACTCGGCGAGGACAGGGGGAGTGTTGGACACTGAAGCTTTCTTT
v_gene: TRBV7-6; j_gene: TRBJ2-3; abundance: -; d_gene: -; CDR3aa: CASSSNTADTQYF; CDR3nt: TGTGCCAGCAGCTCAAATACCGCAGATACGCAGTATTTT
v_gene: TRBV28; j_gene: TRBJ1-4; abundance: -; d_gene: -; CDR3aa: CASSPPGSGYNEKLFF; CDR3nt: TGTGCCAGCAGTCCCCCCGGGTCAGGCTATAATGAAAAACTGTTTTTT
v_gene: TRBV12-3/TRBV12-4; j_gene: TRBJ2-1; abundance: -; d_gene: -; CDR3aa: CASSLSERGRQFF; CDR3nt: TGTGCCAGCAGTTTGAGTGAACGGGGGAGGCAGTTCTTC
v_gene: TRBV12-5; j_gene: TRBJ2-2; abundance: -; d_gene: TRBD2; CDR3aa: CASGLSGGTGELFF; CDR3nt: TGTGCTAGTGGTTTGTCGGGGGGTACCGGGGAGCTGTTTTTT
v_gene: TRBV30; j_gene: TRBJ1-2; abundance: -; d_gene: TRBD1; CDR3aa: CAWSREWTGSNGYTF; CDR3nt: TGTGCCTGGAGTCGGGAATGGACAGGGAGCAATGGCTACACCTTC
v_gene: TRBV29-1; j_gene: TRBJ1-1; abundance: -; d_gene: -; CDR3aa: CSVVRVTEAFF; CDR3nt: TGCAGCGTTGTCAGGGTTACTGAAGCTTTCTTT
v_gene: TRBV28; j_gene: TRBJ1-4; abundance: -; d_gene: -; CDR3aa: CASSLPTTGYNEKLFF; CDR3nt: TGTGCCAGCAGTTTACCCACAACAGGGTATAATGAAAAACTGTTTTTT
v_gene: TRBV19; j_gene: TRBJ2-7; abundance: -; d_gene: -; CDR3aa: CASSIGASYSYEQYF; CDR3nt: TGTGCCAGTAGTATAGGGGCGTCGTACTCCTACGAGCAGTACTTC
v_gene: TRBV16; j_gene: TRBJ2-7; abundance: -; d_gene: -; CDR3aa: CASSQGGGEQYF; CDR3nt: TGTGCCAGCAGCCAGGGTGGGGGCGAGCAGTACTTC
v_gene: TRBV7-2; j_gene: TRBJ2-1; abundance: -; d_gene: TRBD2; CDR3aa: CASSLGTTSGGYNEQFF; CDR3nt: TGTGCCAGCAGCTTAGGGACTACTAGCGGGGGGTACAATGAGCAGTTCTTC
v_gene: TRBV28; j_gene: TRBJ1-4; abundance: -; d_gene: -; CDR3aa: CASSPVRGATNEKLFF; CDR3nt: TGTGCCAGCAGCCCTGTTAGGGGAGCAACTAATGAAAAACTGTTTTTT
v_gene: TRBV6-2/TRBV6-3; j_gene: TRBJ2-7; abundance: -; d_gene: -; CDR3aa: CASSYSSSYEQYF; CDR3nt: TGTGCCAGCAGTTACTCAAGCTCCTACGAGCAGTACTTC
v_gene: TRBV29-1; j_gene: TRBJ2-5; abundance: -; d_gene: -; CDR3aa: CSLGKGNQETQYF; CDR3nt: TGCAGCCTGGGGAAGGGGAACCAAGAGACCCAGTACTTC
v_gene: TRBV21-1; j_gene: TRBJ2-7; abundance: -; d_gene: -; CDR3aa: CASSKGQGYEQYF; CDR3nt: TGTGCCAGCAGCAAAGGGCAAGGCTACGAGCAGTACTTC
v_gene: TRBV5-6; j_gene: TRBJ1-2; abundance: -; d_gene: -; CDR3aa: CASSLVGPYGYTF; CDR3nt: TGTGCCAGCAGCTTGGTCGGTCCCTATGGCTACACCTTC
v_gene: TRBV15; j_gene: TRBJ2-5; abundance: -; d_gene: TRBD2; CDR3aa: CATSRARGGQETQYF; CDR3nt: TGTGCCACCAGCAGAGCCCGGGGGGGTCAAGAGACCCAGTACTTC
v_gene: TRBV6-5; j_gene: TRBJ2-7; abundance: -; d_gene: TRBD1; CDR3aa: CASSFGQGSYEQYF; CDR3nt: TGTGCCAGCAGCTTTGGACAGGGGAGCTACGAGCAGTACTTC